Listed below are T cell receptor beta chains from one sample, sequenced in a study of shared clonotypes between healthy human individuals. Data came from immunoSEQ multiplex PCR; TCRdb stores just in-frame clones and leaves some out. Seen here are 2 million to 2.5 million clones, roughly 90% observed once, and the top ten hold about 0.41%. Sequencing used naive CD4+ T cells from PBMCs. These TCRs come from a man between 18 and 29 years old in good health. Some clones in this sample may be carry-over from other donors' samples. Both conserved end residues are part of each CDR3. Each record gives: D gene, clone size, V gene, J gene, CDR3 protein, CDR3 DNA. A D gene is named only where the DNA matches it firmly. Expanded clones get a size class; other rows say once, few or many, or leave the size out.

D: TRBD2
size: -
V: TRBV5-4
J: TRBJ2-3
CDR3: CASSFRLAGVTDTQYF
DNA: TGTGCCAGCAGCTTTCGGCTAGCGGGAGTGACAGATACGCAGTATTTT

D: -
size: -
V: TRBV11-2
J: TRBJ1-4
CDR3: CASSPGDTPNEKLFF
DNA: TGTGCCAGCAGCCCGGGGGACACCCCTAATGAAAAACTGTTTTTT

D: -
size: once
V: TRBV7-2
J: TRBJ2-2
CDR3: CASSLVGTTGELFF
DNA: TGTGCCAGCAGCTTAGTAGGGACCACCGGGGAGCTGTTTTTT

D: TRBD1
size: -
V: TRBV10-1
J: TRBJ1-2
CDR3: CASSARDRENPWNYGYTF
DNA: TGCGCCAGCAGTGCCCGGGACAGGGAGAACCCGTGGAACTATGGCTACACCTTC

D: -
size: once
V: TRBV18
J: TRBJ1-1
CDR3: CASSPPMNTEAFF
DNA: TGTGCCAGCTCACCGCCGATGAACACTGAAGCTTTCTTT

D: -
size: -
V: TRBV7-3
J: TRBJ2-7
CDR3: CASSGGAEQYF
DNA: TGTGCCAGCAGCGGGGGGGCCGAGCAGTACTTC

D: -
size: -
V: TRBV28
J: TRBJ2-7
CDR3: CAVKSDRYEQYF
DNA: TGTGCCGTAAAATCCGACAGGTACGAGCAGTACTTC

D: -
size: once
V: TRBV5-4
J: TRBJ1-1
CDR3: CASSFSATMNTEAFF
DNA: TGTGCCAGCAGCTTCTCAGCTACCATGAACACTGAAGCTTTCTTT

D: TRBD1
size: -
V: TRBV4-1
J: TRBJ2-7
CDR3: CASSQDTGQGPSRAYEQYF
DNA: TGCGCCAGCAGCCAAGACACGGGACAGGGGCCTTCCAGGGCCTACGAGCAGTACTTC

D: TRBD2
size: -
V: TRBV11-3
J: TRBJ2-5
CDR3: CASSLVSSGRSGRETQYF
DNA: TGTGCCAGCAGCTTAGTTTCTAGCGGGAGGAGCGGGAGAGAGACCCAGTACTTC

D: -
size: -
V: TRBV5-1
J: TRBJ2-7
CDR3: CASSLGQGGEQYF
DNA: TGCGCCAGCAGCTTGGGGCAGGGCGGCGAGCAGTACTTC

D: -
size: -
V: TRBV11-2
J: TRBJ2-7
CDR3: CASSPRYLYEQYF
DNA: TGTGCCAGCAGCCCCCGGTACTTGTACGAGCAGTACTTC

D: -
size: -
V: TRBV5-1
J: TRBJ1-1
CDR3: CASSLNVAVMNTEAFF
DNA: TGCGCCAGCAGCTTGAATGTTGCTGTTATGAACACTGAAGCTTTCTTT

D: -
size: -
V: TRBV2
J: TRBJ1-4
CDR3: CASSEMGRLNEKLFF
DNA: TGTGCCAGCAGTGAGATGGGACGGCTTAATGAAAAACTGTTTTTT

D: -
size: -
V: TRBV21-1
J: TRBJ1-5
CDR3: CASAGEGGNQPQHF
DNA: TGTGCCAGCGCTGGTGAGGGCGGCAATCAGCCCCAGCATTTT

D: -
size: -
V: TRBV19
J: TRBJ1-1
CDR3: CASSIGWGGDTEAFF
DNA: TGTGCCAGTAGTATCGGTTGGGGAGGGGACACTGAAGCTTTCTTT

D: -
size: -
V: TRBV13
J: TRBJ2-7
CDR3: CASSLGPDNHLF
DNA: TGTGCCAGCAGCTTAGGCCCGGACAACCACCTTTTC

D: -
size: -
V: TRBV28
J: TRBJ2-2
CDR3: CATAGVTGELFF
DNA: TGTGCCACCGCAGGGGTCACCGGGGAGCTGTTTTTT

D: TRBD1
size: -
V: TRBV5-4
J: TRBJ2-6
CDR3: CASSFPTGGAEGANVLTF
DNA: TGTGCCAGCAGCTTTCCGACAGGGGGCGCGGAGGGGGCCAACGTCCTGACTTTC

D: -
size: -
V: TRBV7-2
J: TRBJ2-7
CDR3: CASSLRDPDEQYF
DNA: TGTGCCAGCAGCTTACGGGACCCGGACGAGCAGTACTTC

D: -
size: -
V: TRBV6-1
J: TRBJ1-1
CDR3: CASSEGRGSEAFF
DNA: TGTGCCAGCAGTGAAGGTCGGGGGTCTGAAGCTTTCTTT

D: -
size: few
V: TRBV14
J: TRBJ1-1
CDR3: CASSHAGLTEAFF
DNA: TGTGCCAGCAGCCATGCGGGTCTGACTGAAGCTTTCTTT

D: -
size: -
V: TRBV10-2
J: TRBJ2-3
CDR3: CASSEWRNTDTQYF
DNA: TGCGCCAGCAGTGAGTGGCGGAACACAGATACGCAGTATTTT

D: TRBD2
size: -
V: TRBV4-3
J: TRBJ2-1
CDR3: CASSLTLSGSIYNEQFF
DNA: TGCGCCAGCAGCCTTACACTAAGCGGGAGTATTTACAATGAGCAGTTCTTC

D: -
size: -
V: TRBV9
J: TRBJ2-3
CDR3: CASSALVADTQYF
DNA: TGTGCCAGCAGCGCACTAGTGGCGGATACGCAGTATTTT

D: TRBD2
size: -
V: TRBV2
J: TRBJ2-1
CDR3: CASRGLAGEFGDEQFF
DNA: TGTGCCAGCAGGGGACTAGCGGGAGAGTTCGGCGATGAGCAGTTCTTC

D: TRBD2
size: -
V: TRBV9
J: TRBJ2-7
CDR3: CASSQGTSDPRHEQYF
DNA: TGTGCCAGCAGCCAAGGGACTAGCGACCCGCGGCACGAGCAGTACTTC

D: TRBD2
size: -
V: TRBV5-1
J: TRBJ2-1
CDR3: CASSFGREAGEQFF
DNA: TGCGCCAGCAGCTTTGGGAGGGAGGCTGGTGAGCAGTTCTTC

D: -
size: -
V: TRBV28
J: TRBJ2-5
CDR3: CASSLWGRGETQYF
DNA: TGTGCCAGCAGTTTATGGGGCAGGGGAGAGACCCAGTACTTC

D: TRBD2
size: once
V: TRBV5-4
J: TRBJ2-7
CDR3: CASSPGGYEQYF
DNA: TGTGCCAGCAGCCCGGGGGGCTACGAGCAGTACTTC

D: -
size: -
V: TRBV25-1
J: TRBJ1-4
CDR3: CASSKEREKLFF
DNA: TGTGCCAGCAGCAAAGAGAGGGAAAAACTGTTTTTT

D: -
size: -
V: TRBV6-6
J: TRBJ1-2
CDR3: CASGAAGRGDGYTF
DNA: TGTGCCAGCGGAGCTGCGGGCAGGGGAGATGGCTACACCTTC

D: -
size: -
V: TRBV7-6
J: TRBJ2-3
CDR3: CASNGPGDTQYF
DNA: TGTGCCAGCAATGGCCCAGGAGATACGCAGTATTTT

D: -
size: -
V: TRBV7-9
J: TRBJ2-3
CDR3: CASSLGASTDTQYF
DNA: TGTGCCAGCAGCTTAGGGGCTAGCACAGATACGCAGTATTTT

D: -
size: -
V: TRBV15
J: TRBJ2-7
CDR3: CATSRWAPGHEQYF
DNA: TGTGCCACCAGCAGATGGGCCCCGGGCCACGAGCAGTACTTC

D: -
size: -
V: TRBV28
J: TRBJ1-1
CDR3: CASSLGGGRANTEAFF
DNA: TGTGCCAGCAGTTTGGGGGGCGGACGCGCGAACACTGAAGCTTTCTTT

D: -
size: -
V: TRBV20-1
J: TRBJ2-3
CDR3: CSADYPTQYF
DNA: TGCAGTGCGGACTATCCTACGCAGTATTTT

D: -
size: -
V: TRBV6-1
J: TRBJ2-5
CDR3: CASSLGGGTQYF
DNA: TGTGCCAGCAGTCTAGGAGGTGGTACCCAGTACTTC

D: -
size: -
V: TRBV10-3
J: TRBJ1-5
CDR3: CATGARWADSNQPQHF
DNA: TGTGCCACCGGGGCCCGGTGGGCAGATAGCAATCAGCCCCAGCATTTT

D: -
size: -
V: TRBV7-2
J: TRBJ2-7
CDR3: CASSFAGLLLYEQYF
DNA: TGTGCCAGCAGCTTCGCGGGCCTCCTTCTTTACGAGCAGTACTTC